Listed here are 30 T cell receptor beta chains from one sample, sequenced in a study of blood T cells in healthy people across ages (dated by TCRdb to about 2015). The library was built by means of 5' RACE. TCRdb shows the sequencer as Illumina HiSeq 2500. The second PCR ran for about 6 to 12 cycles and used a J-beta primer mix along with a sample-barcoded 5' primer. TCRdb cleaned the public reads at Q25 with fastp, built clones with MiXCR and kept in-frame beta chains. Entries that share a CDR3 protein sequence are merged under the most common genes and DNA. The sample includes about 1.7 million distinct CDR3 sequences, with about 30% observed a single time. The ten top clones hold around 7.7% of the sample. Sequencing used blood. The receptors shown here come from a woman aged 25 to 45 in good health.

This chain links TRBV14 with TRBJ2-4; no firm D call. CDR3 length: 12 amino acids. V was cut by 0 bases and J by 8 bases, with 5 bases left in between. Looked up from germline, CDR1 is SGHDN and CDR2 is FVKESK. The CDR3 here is CASSQDRHIQYF. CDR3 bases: TGTGCCAGCAGCCAAGACAGACACATTCAGTACTTC.

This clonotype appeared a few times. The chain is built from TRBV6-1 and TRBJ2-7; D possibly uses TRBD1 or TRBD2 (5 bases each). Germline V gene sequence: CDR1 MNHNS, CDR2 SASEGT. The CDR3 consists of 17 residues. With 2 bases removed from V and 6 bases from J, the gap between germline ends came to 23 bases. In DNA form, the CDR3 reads TGTGCCAGCAGTGAATATGGTATGAGGGGCGTGGGTTCCGAGCAGTACTTC. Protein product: CASSEYGMRGVGSEQYF.

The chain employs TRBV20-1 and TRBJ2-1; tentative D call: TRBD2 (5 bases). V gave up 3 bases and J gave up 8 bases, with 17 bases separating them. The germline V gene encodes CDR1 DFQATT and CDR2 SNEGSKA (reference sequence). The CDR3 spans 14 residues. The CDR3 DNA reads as TGCAGTGCTAGGGAGGTTGTTGGTGCTTATGAGCAGTTCTTC. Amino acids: CSAREVVGAYEQFF.

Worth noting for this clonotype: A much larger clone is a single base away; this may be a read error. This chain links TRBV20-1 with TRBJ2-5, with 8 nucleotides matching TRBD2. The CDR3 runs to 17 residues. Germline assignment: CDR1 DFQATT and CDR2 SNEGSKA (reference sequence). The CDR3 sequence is CNARHTNRLAPQETQYF. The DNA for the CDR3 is TGCAATGCTAGGCATACAAATAGACTAGCGCCGCAAGAGACCCAGTACTTC.

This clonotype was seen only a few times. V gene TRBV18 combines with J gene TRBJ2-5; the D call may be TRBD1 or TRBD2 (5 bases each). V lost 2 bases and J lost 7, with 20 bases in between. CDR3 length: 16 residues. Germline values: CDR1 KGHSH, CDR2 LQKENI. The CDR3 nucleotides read TGTGCCAGCTCACCATTCACGGGACGCACCCGGGGGACCCAGTACTTC. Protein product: CASSPFTGRTRGTQYF.

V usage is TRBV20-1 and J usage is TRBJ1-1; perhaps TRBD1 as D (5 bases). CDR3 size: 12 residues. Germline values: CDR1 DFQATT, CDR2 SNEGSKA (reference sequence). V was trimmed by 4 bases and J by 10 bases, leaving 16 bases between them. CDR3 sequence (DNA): TGCAGTGCTACGGCCAGTGGGGGACGAGCTTTCTTT. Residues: CSATASGGRAFF.

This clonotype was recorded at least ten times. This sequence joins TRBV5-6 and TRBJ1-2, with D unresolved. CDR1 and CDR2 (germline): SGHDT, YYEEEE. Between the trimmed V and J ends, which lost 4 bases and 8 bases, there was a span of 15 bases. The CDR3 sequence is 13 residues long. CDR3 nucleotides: TGTGCCAGCAGCCCGGGCTCTCCGCGGGGCTACACCTTC. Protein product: CASSPGSPRGYTF.

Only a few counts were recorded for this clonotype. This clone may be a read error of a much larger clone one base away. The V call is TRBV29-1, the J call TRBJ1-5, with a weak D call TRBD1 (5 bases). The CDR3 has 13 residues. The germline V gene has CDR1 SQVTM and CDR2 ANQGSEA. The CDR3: CSVARAVNRPQHF. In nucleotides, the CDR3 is TGCAGCGTGGCCAGGGCCGTGAATCGGCCCCAGCATTTT.

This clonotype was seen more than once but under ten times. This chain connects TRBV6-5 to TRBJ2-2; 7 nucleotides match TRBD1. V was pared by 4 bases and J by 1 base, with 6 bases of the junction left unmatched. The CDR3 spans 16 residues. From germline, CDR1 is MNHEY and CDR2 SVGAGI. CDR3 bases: TGTGCCAGCAGTTCCTCGGGACAGATGAACACCGGGGAGCTGTTTTTT. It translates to CASSSSGQMNTGELFF.

CDR3 in DNA: TGCAGTGCTAACGGCGACAGGGAATCGTATGGCTACACCTTC. Its translation: CSANGDRESYGYTF. This chain links TRBV20-1 with TRBJ1-2; 7 bases fit TRBD1. Unmatched junction bases numbered 10, after V lost 4 bases and J lost 5 bases. In germline, CDR1 is DFQATT, CDR2 SNEGSKA (reference sequence). The CDR3 is 14 amino acids.

CDR3 protein: CSASRGAGGGLYEQYF. CDR3 DNA sequence: TGCAGCGCTTCTCGGGGGGCCGGGGGAGGGCTCTACGAGCAGTACTTC. The chain employs TRBV29-1 and TRBJ2-7; a possible D gene is TRBD2 (7 bases). The CDR3 contains 16 residues. Trimming removed 7 bases from V and 3 bases from J, with 25 bases in between. Germline V gene sequence: CDR1 SQVTM, CDR2 ANQGSEA.

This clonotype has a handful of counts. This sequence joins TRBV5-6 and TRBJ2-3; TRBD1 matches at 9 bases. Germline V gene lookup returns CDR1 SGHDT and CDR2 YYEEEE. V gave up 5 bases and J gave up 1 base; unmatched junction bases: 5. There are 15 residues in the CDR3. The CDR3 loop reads CASRATGGGTDTQYF. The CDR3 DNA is TGTGCCAGCAGGGCGACAGGGGGGGGCACAGATACGCAGTATTTT.

This CDR3 reads CSVEEGTGGAYEQYF. DNA of the CDR3: TGCAGCGTTGAAGAGGGGACAGGGGGAGCCTACGAGCAGTACTTC. The J gene is TRBJ2-7, the V gene TRBV29-1; 11 bases map to TRBD1. From germline, CDR1 is SQVTM and CDR2 ANQGSEA. The V and J ends lost 0 bases and 2 bases, in that order; junction bases with no gene match: 3. The CDR3 extends over 15 amino acids.

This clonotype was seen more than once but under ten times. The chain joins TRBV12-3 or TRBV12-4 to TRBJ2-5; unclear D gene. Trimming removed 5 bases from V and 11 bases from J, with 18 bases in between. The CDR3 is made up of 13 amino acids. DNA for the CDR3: TGTGCCAGCAGTCCCCGGGCCGAGGTTGAGCAGTACTTC. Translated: CASSPRAEVEQYF.

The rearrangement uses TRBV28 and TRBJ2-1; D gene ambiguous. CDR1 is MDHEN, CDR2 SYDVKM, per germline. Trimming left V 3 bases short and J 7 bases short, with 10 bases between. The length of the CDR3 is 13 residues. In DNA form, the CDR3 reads TGTGCCAGCAGTTTTCCCGCCGGAAATGAGCAGTTCTTC. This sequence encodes CASSFPAGNEQFF.

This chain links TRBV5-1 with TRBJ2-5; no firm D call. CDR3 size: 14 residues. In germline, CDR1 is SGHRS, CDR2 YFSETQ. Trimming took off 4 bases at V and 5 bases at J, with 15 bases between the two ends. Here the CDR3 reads CASSTTWLRETQYF. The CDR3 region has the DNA TGCGCCAGCAGCACGACTTGGCTTAGGGAGACCCAGTACTTC.

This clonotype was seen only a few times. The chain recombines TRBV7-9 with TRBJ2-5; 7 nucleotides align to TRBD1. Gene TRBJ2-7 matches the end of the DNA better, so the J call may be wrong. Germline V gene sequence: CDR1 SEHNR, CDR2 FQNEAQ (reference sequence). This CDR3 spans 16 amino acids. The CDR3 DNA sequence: TGTGCCAGCAGCCCAGAGGGACAGACTGTGATCTCCGAGCAGTACTTC. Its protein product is CASSPEGQTVISEQYF.

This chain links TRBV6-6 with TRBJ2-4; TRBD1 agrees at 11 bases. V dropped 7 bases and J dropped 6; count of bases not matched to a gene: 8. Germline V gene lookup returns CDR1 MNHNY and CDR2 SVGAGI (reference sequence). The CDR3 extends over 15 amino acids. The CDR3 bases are TGTGCCAGCACGGGGTCGGGGACAGGGGGAAACATTCAGTACTTC. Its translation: CASTGSGTGGNIQYF.

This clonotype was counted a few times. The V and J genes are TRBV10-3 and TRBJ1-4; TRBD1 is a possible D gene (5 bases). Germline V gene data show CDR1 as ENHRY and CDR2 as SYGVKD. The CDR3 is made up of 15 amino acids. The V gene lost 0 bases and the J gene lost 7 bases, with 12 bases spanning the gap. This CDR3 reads CAISESEGASEKLFF. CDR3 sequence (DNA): TGTGCCATCAGTGAGTCCGAAGGGGCGAGTGAAAAACTGTTTTTT.

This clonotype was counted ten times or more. The CDR3 region has the DNA TGTGCCAGCAGTCATAGCGGGGAAACCTACGAGCAGTACTTC. Protein product: CASSHSGETYEQYF. V is TRBV6-6 and J is TRBJ2-7, with 8 bases aligning to TRBD2. Trimming took 5 bases from V and 2 from J; bases not matched to a gene: 5. The CDR3 is 14 amino acids. From germline, CDR1 is MNHNY and CDR2 SVGAGI (reference sequence).

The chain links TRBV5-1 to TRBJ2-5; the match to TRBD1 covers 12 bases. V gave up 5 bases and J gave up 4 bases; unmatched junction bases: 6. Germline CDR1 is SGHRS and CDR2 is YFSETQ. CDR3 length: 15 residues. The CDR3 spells CASRFGTGGGETQYF. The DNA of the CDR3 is TGCGCCAGCAGGTTCGGGACAGGGGGCGGAGAGACCCAGTACTTC.

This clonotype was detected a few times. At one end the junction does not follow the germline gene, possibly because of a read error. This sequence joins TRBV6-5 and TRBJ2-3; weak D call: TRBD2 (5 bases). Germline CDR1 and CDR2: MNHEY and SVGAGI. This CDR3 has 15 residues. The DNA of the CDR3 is TGTGCCGGCAGTTGGGAGCGTTCTAGCACAGATACGCAGTATTTT. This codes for CAGSWERSSTDTQYF.

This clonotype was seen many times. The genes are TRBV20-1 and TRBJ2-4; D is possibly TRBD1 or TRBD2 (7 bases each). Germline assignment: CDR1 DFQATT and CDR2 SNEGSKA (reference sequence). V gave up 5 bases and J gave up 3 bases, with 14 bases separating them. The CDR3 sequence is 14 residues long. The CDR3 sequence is CSAGRDSFKNIQYF. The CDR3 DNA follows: TGCAGTGCTGGGAGGGACAGCTTCAAAAACATTCAGTACTTC.

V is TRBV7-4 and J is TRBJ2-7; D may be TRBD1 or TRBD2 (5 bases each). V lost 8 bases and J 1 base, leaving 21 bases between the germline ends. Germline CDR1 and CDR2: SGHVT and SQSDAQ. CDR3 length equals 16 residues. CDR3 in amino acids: CASGSPLGDGSYEQYF. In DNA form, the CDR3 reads TGTGCCAGCGGCTCGCCTCTTGGGGACGGATCCTACGAGCAGTACTTC.

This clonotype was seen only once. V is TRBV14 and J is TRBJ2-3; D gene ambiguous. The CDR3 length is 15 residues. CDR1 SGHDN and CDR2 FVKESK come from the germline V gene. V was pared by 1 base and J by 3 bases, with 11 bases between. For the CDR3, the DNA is TGTGCCAGCAGCCAAGGCGTTCCGCGGACAGATACGCAGTATTTT. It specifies CASSQGVPRTDTQYF. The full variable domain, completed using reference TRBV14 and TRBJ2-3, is EAGVTQFPSHSVIEKGQTVTLRCDPISGHDNLYWYRRVMGKEIKFLLHFVKESKQDESGMPNNRFLAERTGGTYSTLKVQPAELEDSGVYFCASSQGVPRTDTQYFGPGTRLTVL.

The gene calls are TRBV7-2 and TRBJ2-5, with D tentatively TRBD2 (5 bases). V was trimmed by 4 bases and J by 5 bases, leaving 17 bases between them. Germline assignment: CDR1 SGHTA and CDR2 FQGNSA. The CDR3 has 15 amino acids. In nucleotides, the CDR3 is TGTGCCAGCAGCTCCCAGAGGGTGATAGGGGAGACCCAGTACTTC. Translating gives CASSSQRVIGETQYF.

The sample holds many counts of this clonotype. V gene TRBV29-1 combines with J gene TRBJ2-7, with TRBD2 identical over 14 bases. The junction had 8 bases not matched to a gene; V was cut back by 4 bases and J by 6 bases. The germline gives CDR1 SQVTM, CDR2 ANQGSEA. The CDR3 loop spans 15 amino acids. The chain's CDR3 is CSVGQGTSGSGEQYF. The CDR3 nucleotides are TGCAGCGTTGGTCAGGGGACTAGCGGGAGCGGCGAGCAGTACTTC.

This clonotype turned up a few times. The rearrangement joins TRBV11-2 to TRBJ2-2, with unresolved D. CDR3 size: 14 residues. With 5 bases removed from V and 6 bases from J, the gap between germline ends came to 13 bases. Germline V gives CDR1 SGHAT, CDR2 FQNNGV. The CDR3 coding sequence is TGTGCCAGCAGCCCCATTTCGGGTCCCGGGGAGCTGTTTTTT. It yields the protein CASSPISGPGELFF.

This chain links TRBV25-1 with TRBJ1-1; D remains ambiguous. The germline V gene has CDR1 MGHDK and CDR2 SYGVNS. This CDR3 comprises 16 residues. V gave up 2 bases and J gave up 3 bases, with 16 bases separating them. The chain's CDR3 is CASSEKSLGRHTEAFF. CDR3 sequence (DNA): TGTGCCAGCAGTGAAAAGAGTTTGGGAAGGCACACTGAAGCTTTCTTT.

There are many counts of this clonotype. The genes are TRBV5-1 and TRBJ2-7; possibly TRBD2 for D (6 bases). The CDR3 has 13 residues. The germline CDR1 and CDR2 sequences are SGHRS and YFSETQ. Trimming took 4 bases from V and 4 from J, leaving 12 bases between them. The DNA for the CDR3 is TGCGCCAGCAGCCCAATCCGGGAGTACGAGCAGTACTTC. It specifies CASSPIREYEQYF.